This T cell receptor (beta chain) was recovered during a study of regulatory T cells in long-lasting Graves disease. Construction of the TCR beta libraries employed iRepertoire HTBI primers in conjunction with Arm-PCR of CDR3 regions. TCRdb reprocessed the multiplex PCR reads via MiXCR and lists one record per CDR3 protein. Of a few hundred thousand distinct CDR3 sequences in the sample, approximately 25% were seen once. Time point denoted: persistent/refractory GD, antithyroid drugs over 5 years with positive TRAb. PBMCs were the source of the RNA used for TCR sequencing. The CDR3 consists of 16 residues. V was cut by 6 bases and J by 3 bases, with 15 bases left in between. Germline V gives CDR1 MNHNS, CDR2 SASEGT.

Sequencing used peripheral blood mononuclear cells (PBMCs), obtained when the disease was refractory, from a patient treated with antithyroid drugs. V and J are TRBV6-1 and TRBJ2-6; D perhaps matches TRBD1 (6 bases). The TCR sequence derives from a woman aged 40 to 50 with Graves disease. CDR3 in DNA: TGTGCCAGCAGACCCCTCAGGGGCAATGGGGCCAACGTCCTGACTTTC. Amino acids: CASRPLRGNGANVLTF.